Presented here are 10 T cell receptor beta chains from one specimen sequenced in a study of blood T cell repertoires in COVID-19. The table came from immunoSEQ multiplex PCR; TCRdb's copy has only in-frame clones and leaves some out. Of 300,000 to 400,000 clones listed, approximately 91% were seen once; the top ten hold around 4.8%. The sequencing sample was made of PBMCs or T cells enriched from blood (not recorded which). These receptors were taken from a man between 60 and 70 years old who had recovered from COVID-19.

The V and J genes are TRBV19 and TRBJ1-5, with TRBD1 matching 8 bases. The CDR3 is 13 residues long. Germline CDR1 and CDR2: LNHDA and SQIVND (reference sequence). Trimming at V came to 6 bases and at J to 7 bases, leaving 5 bases not matched to a gene. CDR3 nucleotide sequence: TGTGCCAGTAGCCTGGACAGGGAGCAGCCCCAGCATTTT. Its translation: CASSLDREQPQHF.

J is TRBJ1-1 and V is TRBV10-3, with a weak D call TRBD1 (6 bases). The CDR3 length is 18 residues. V lost 0 bases, J lost 1 base, and 18 bases lay in between. Germline V lookup: CDR1 ENHRY, CDR2 SYGVKD. Here the CDR3 reads CAISESIGTRLENTEAFF. CDR3 nucleotides: TGTGCCATCAGTGAGTCTATCGGGACACGCCTTGAGAACACTGAAGCTTTCTTT.

The chain employs TRBV18 and TRBJ1-4; 7 positions match TRBD1. There are 15 residues in the CDR3. CDR1 is KGHSH and CDR2 is LQKENI in the germline V gene. With 3 bases clipped from V and 7 bases from J, the junction kept 8 bases outside the gene matches. As DNA, the CDR3 is TGTGCCAGCTCACCGCAGGGGGGCCGAGGTGAAAAACTGTTTTTT. Protein sequence: CASSPQGGRGEKLFF.

The chain is built from TRBV5-1 and TRBJ1-5, with a possible D match to TRBD1 (5 bases). V was shortened by 3 bases and J by 4 bases, with 14 bases between the two germline ends. This CDR3 spans 15 amino acids. The germline gives CDR1 SGHRS, CDR2 YFSETQ. CDR3 in amino acids: CASSSDAGGNQPQHF. CDR3 bases: TGCGCCAGCAGCTCAGACGCGGGGGGGAATCAGCCCCAGCATTTT.

The genes are TRBV27 and TRBJ2-2, with 10 bases lining up with TRBD2. With V trimmed by 10 bases and J by 3 bases, 8 bases remained unmatched. The V gene's germline CDR1 is MNHEY and CDR2 SMNVEV (reference sequence). The CDR3 loop spans 15 amino acids. Written as DNA, the CDR3 is TGTGCCACCGCGGGGACTAGCGTTGACACCGGGGAGCTGTTTTTT. This gives the protein CATAGTSVDTGELFF.

V is TRBV5-1 and J is TRBJ2-7, with 8 bases fitting TRBD1. J gave up 4 bases and V 4 bases, and 7 bases lay outside the gene matches. The CDR3 extends over 14 amino acids. Germline V gene lookup returns CDR1 SGHRS and CDR2 YFSETQ. The CDR3 DNA reads TGCGCCAGCAGCATCGGACAGGGCCCATACGAGCAGTACTTC. Translation gives CASSIGQGPYEQYF.

The V and J genes are TRBV19 and TRBJ2-5; 7 nucleotides line up with TRBD1. Germline values: CDR1 LNHDA, CDR2 SQIVND (reference sequence). The CDR3 length is 14 residues. After removal of 4 bases from V and 5 bases from J, the junction contained 7 bases not matched to a gene. CDR3 sequence reads: CASSTRQGHETQYF. The CDR3 DNA sequence: TGTGCCAGTAGTACCCGACAGGGACACGAGACCCAGTACTTC.

This clone has a single count. The chain employs TRBV6-2 or TRBV6-3 and TRBJ1-3, with TRBD1 as a possible D gene (5 bases). The CDR3 contains 20 residues. Germline lookup yields CDR1 MNHEY and CDR2 SVGEGT. V dropped 0 bases and J dropped 2 bases, with 23 bases sitting between them. The CDR3 region is CASSYSTDWTRVGTGNTIYF. As DNA, the CDR3 is TGTGCCAGCAGTTACTCGACCGATTGGACACGCGTCGGTACTGGAAACACCATATATTTT.

The rearrangement links TRBV5-1 to TRBJ2-1; no reliable D call. This CDR3 has 13 residues. The germline V and J ends were trimmed by 0 bases and 7 bases, with 8 bases remaining between them. Per the germline V gene, CDR1 is SGHRS and CDR2 is YFSETQ. CDR3 in amino acids: CASSLGQSNEQFF. CDR3 coding DNA: TGCGCCAGCAGCTTGGGACAATCGAATGAGCAGTTCTTC. The entire variable domain, with the rest obtained from reference TRBV5-1 and TRBJ2-1, is as follows: KAGVTQTPRYLIKTRGQQVTLSCSPISGHRSVSWYQQTPGQGLQFLFEYFSETQRNKGNFPGRFSGRQFSNSRSEMNVSTLELGDSALYLCASSLGQSNEQFFGPGTRLTVL.

The DNA of the CDR3 is TGTGCCAGCAGCTATGATCGTACAGGGTCTTTGGGAGTCGGGGAGCTGTTTTTT. Encoded protein: CASSYDRTGSLGVGELFF. This chain joins TRBV5-6 and TRBJ2-2; the D gene is possibly TRBD1 (6 bases). Trimming took off 3 bases at V and 7 bases at J, with 25 bases between the two ends. This CDR3 spans 18 amino acids. Germline V gives CDR1 SGHDT, CDR2 YYEEEE.